One and the same sample provided the 24 T cell receptor beta chains below, sequenced in a study of early T cells in non-severe SARS-CoV-2 infection. TCRdb used MiXCR to reprocess the 5' RACE reads, holding one entry per CDR3 protein. The sample records tens of thousands of distinct CDR3 sequences, around 7% being singletons. Input material: whole blood. The receptors stem from an adult who was a healthcare worker with PCR-confirmed SARS-CoV-2 infection or an uninfected control (not recorded which).

This clonotype was picked up a small number of times. The chain links TRBV27 to TRBJ1-1, with a tentative D call TRBD1 (5 bases). V dropped 0 bases and J dropped 1 base, with 9 bases sitting between them. The CDR3 consists of 15 residues. Germline values: CDR1 MNHEY, CDR2 SMNVEV (reference sequence). DNA for the CDR3: TGTGCCAGCAGTTTATCAACAGGCCCGAACACTGAAGCTTTCTTT. This codes for CASSLSTGPNTEAFF.

This sequence joins TRBV6-2 or TRBV6-3 and TRBJ2-7; perhaps TRBD2 as D (6 bases). The germline V gene encodes CDR1 MNHEY and CDR2 SVGEGT. CDR3 length: 15 residues. V dropped 6 bases and J dropped 2 bases, with 17 bases sitting between them. The CDR3 is CASRLTRDFAYEQYF. For the CDR3, the DNA is TGTGCCAGCAGATTGACTCGGGACTTCGCCTACGAGCAGTACTTC.

The rearrangement joins TRBV12-3 or TRBV12-4 to TRBJ1-6; tentative D call: TRBD1 (6 bases). V was trimmed by 6 bases and J by 0 bases, leaving 12 bases between them. CDR3 length equals 16 residues. CDR3 amino acids: CASSRDRSSYNSPLHF. Written as DNA, the CDR3 is TGTGCCAGCAGCCGTGACAGGAGCTCCTATAATTCACCCCTCCACTTT.

This clonotype was found many times. This chain joins TRBV9 and TRBJ1-6, with unresolved D. V was shortened by 0 bases and J by 8 bases, with 12 bases between the two germline ends. Germline CDR1 SGDLS, CDR2 YYNGEE. The CDR3 is 15 residues long. This CDR3 reads CASSVALGSDSPLHF. The CDR3 nucleotides are TGTGCCAGCAGCGTAGCGTTGGGGTCCGATTCACCCCTCCACTTT.

The table lists this clonotype with many counts. The chain employs TRBV30 and TRBJ2-2; D is possibly TRBD2 (5 bases). Trimming pared 7 bases from V and 6 bases from J, leaving 9 bases between. Germline V lookup: CDR1 GTSNPN, CDR2 SVGIG (reference sequence). The CDR3 contains 11 residues. CDR3 DNA sequence: TGTGCCTCGGACTCTCCCGGGGAGCTGTTTTTT. Its protein is CASDSPGELFF.

This clonotype showed up many times. The rearrangement links TRBV10-1 to TRBJ1-1; unclear D gene. There are 13 residues in the CDR3. The V gene lost 7 bases and the J gene lost 5 bases, with 14 bases spanning the gap. The germline CDR1 and CDR2 sequences are WNHNN and SYGVQD (reference sequence). CDR3 DNA: TGCGCCAGCACGCACCTTGGAGGAACTGAAGCTTTCTTT. As protein: CASTHLGGTEAFF.

This clonotype was seen ten or more times. The chain carries TRBV13 and TRBJ2-5; 8 nucleotides line up with TRBD2. The CDR3 covers 16 residues. Trimming at V came to 2 bases and at J to 1 base, leaving 6 bases not matched to a gene. Germline-derived CDR1 and CDR2 are PRHDT and FYEKMQ (reference sequence). The CDR3 loop is CASSLLGSGTQETQYF. The CDR3 DNA reads TGTGCCAGCAGCTTACTGGGTAGCGGGACCCAAGAGACCCAGTACTTC.

In this sample, this clonotype turned up a few times. J is TRBJ2-3 and V is TRBV5-4; no firm D call. The CDR3 is made up of 14 amino acids. Looked up from germline, CDR1 is SGHNT and CDR2 is YYREEE (reference sequence). With 5 bases removed from V and 1 base from J, the gap between germline ends came to 11 bases. CDR3 in DNA: TGTGCCAGCAGTTTCTCATCTGGCACAGATACGCAGTATTTT. This sequence encodes CASSFSSGTDTQYF. The entire variable domain, with the rest obtained from reference TRBV5-4 and TRBJ2-3, is as follows: ETGVTQSPTHLIKTRGQQVTLRCSSQSGHNTVSWYQQALGQGPQFIFQYYREEENGRGNFPPRFSGLQFPNYSSELNVNALELDDSALYLCASSFSSGTDTQYFGPGTRLTVL.

This clonotype came up many times. The rearrangement uses TRBV5-1 and TRBJ2-7; 7 bases fit TRBD1. Germline values: CDR1 SGHRS, CDR2 YFSETQ. This CDR3 region has 14 residues. Trimming removed 2 bases from V and 5 bases from J; junction bases left unmatched: 7. For the CDR3, the DNA is TGCGCCAGCAGCTTCCTAGGGGGCATGGACGAGCAGTACTTC. It translates to CASSFLGGMDEQYF.

DNA of the CDR3: TGTGCCAGCAGCGTAGGGTCAAATTCACCCCTCCACTTT. Encoded protein: CASSVGSNSPLHF. V is TRBV9 and J is TRBJ1-6, with D unresolved. Germline loops: CDR1 SGDLS, CDR2 YYNGEE. This CDR3 contains 13 residues. The V end lost 0 bases, the J end lost 7 bases, and 5 bases lay between the germline ends.

This clonotype was detected only a few times. The chain links TRBV7-9 to TRBJ2-7, with D unresolved. Trimming pared 1 base from V and 2 bases from J, leaving 9 bases between. This CDR3 region has 14 residues. Germline loops: CDR1 SEHNR, CDR2 FQNEAQ (reference sequence). The chain's CDR3 is CASSLGRPPYEQYF. CDR3 nucleotides: TGTGCCAGCAGCTTAGGCAGGCCCCCCTACGAGCAGTACTTC.

This clonotype ranks as medium-sized (0.01 to 0.1%). The chain couples TRBV20-1 to TRBJ2-2, with 7 bases fitting TRBD2. The germline CDR1 and CDR2 sequences are DFQATT and SNEGSKA (reference sequence). V lost 5 bases, J lost 8 bases, and 8 bases stayed unmatched. The length of the CDR3 is 13 residues. CDR3 sequence (DNA): TGCAGTGCTGGGGCGGGAGTGTCTGGGGAGCTGTTTTTT. Translating it yields CSAGAGVSGELFF.

The chain couples TRBV20-1 to TRBJ2-5; 8 positions agree with TRBD1. Trimming at V came to 3 bases and at J to 4 bases, leaving 4 bases not matched to a gene. The CDR3 is 13 residues long. Germline V gene data show CDR1 as DFQATT and CDR2 as SNEGSKA (reference sequence). The CDR3 DNA reads TGCAGTGCTAGGGGACAGGTAGTAGAGACCCAGTACTTC. Its protein is CSARGQVVETQYF.

This clonotype was picked up many times. This chain connects TRBV6-5 to TRBJ2-3; 10 bases are a match to TRBD1. The CDR3 sequence is 14 residues long. Germline V lookup: CDR1 MNHEY, CDR2 SVGAGI. J was trimmed by 4 bases and V by 6 bases; bases with no gene match: 4. The CDR3 bases are TGTGCCAGCAGGACAGGACAGGGGGCAGATACGCAGTATTTT. Translated: CASRTGQGADTQYF.

This clonotype came up many times. The V call is TRBV7-3, the J call TRBJ1-1; 7 nucleotides align to TRBD1. Germline V gives CDR1 SGHTA, CDR2 FQGTGA. The CDR3 covers 14 residues. With V trimmed by 5 bases and J by 2 bases, 5 bases remained unmatched. CDR3 protein: CASSQTGQNTEAFF. The CDR3 DNA sequence: TGTGCCAGCAGCCAGACAGGGCAAAACACTGAAGCTTTCTTT.

This chain connects TRBV29-1 to TRBJ2-2; D might be TRBD1 or TRBD2, each matching 5 bases. Trimming pared 6 bases from V and 3 bases from J, leaving 20 bases between. Germline V CDR1 and CDR2: SQVTM, ANQGSEA. The CDR3 consists of 16 residues. CDR3 sequence: CSVFPGQTSDTGELFF. CDR3 bases: TGCAGCGTATTCCCGGGGCAGACATCGGACACCGGGGAGCTGTTTTTT.

In this sample, this clonotype turned up a few times. The rearrangement links TRBV29-1 to TRBJ2-7; 9 nucleotides align to TRBD1. This CDR3 has 13 amino acids. The V segment lost 6 bases and the J segment 2 bases; nucleotides outside the gene matches: 5. Germline CDR1 and CDR2: SQVTM and ANQGSEA. The CDR3 DNA is TGCAGCGTCAAGGGACAGGGCGCCTACGAGCAGTACTTC. Its protein is CSVKGQGAYEQYF.

This clonotype showed up just a few times. The chain carries TRBV18 and TRBJ2-2; 9 positions agree with TRBD1. The ends lost 5 bases at V and 6 bases at J; junction bases unmatched: 7. The germline V gene has CDR1 KGHSH and CDR2 LQKENI. The CDR3 spans 15 residues. The DNA of the CDR3 is TGTGCCAGCTCATCACGAGGGACAGGGTCCGGGGAGCTGTTTTTT. Its protein is CASSSRGTGSGELFF.

The CDR3 coding sequence is TGTGCCAGCAGTCCACTCGAGGGCGATGGCTACACCTTC. This translates into CASSPLEGDGYTF. The rearrangement uses TRBV6-1 and TRBJ1-2; D call uncertain. Germline values: CDR1 MNHNS, CDR2 SASEGT. Trimming left V 5 bases short and J 6 bases short, with 13 bases between. This CDR3 spans 13 amino acids.

This clonotype came up a few times. The chain uses TRBV12-5 and TRBJ2-5; D is perhaps TRBD2 (5 bases). CDR3 length: 14 residues. V lost 1 base, J lost 1 base, and 7 bases lay in between. The germline V gene has CDR1 LGHNT and CDR2 FRNRAP. CDR3 sequence reads: CASGLGGLQETQYF. For the CDR3, the DNA is TGTGCTAGTGGTTTGGGAGGGCTCCAAGAGACCCAGTACTTC.

This clonotype was observed at least ten times. This sequence joins TRBV20-1 and TRBJ2-1; 12 nucleotides align to TRBD2. Per the germline V gene, CDR1 is DFQATT and CDR2 is SNEGSKA (reference sequence). The CDR3 consists of 14 residues. Trimming cost V 1 base and J 9 bases; bases outside gene matches: 4. Written as DNA, the CDR3 is TGCAGTGCTAGAGGACTAGCGGGAGCGGGTGAGCAGTTCTTC. Translating it yields CSARGLAGAGEQFF.

In nucleotides, the CDR3 is TGTGCCAGCAGCTTATTATGGGGGCAGACCTACGAGCAGTACTTC. Its protein product is CASSLLWGQTYEQYF. The chain is built from TRBV11-2 and TRBJ2-7; tentative D call: TRBD1 (6 bases). Germline loops: CDR1 SGHAT, CDR2 FQNNGV. Deletions cut 2 bases from V and 2 bases from J, with 13 bases between. This CDR3 spans 15 amino acids.

This clonotype was observed a handful of times. This sequence joins TRBV18 and TRBJ1-4, with D unresolved. Per the germline V gene, CDR1 is KGHSH and CDR2 is LQKENI. The CDR3 is made up of 11 amino acids. The V end was cut by 8 bases, the J end by 5 bases, with 6 bases between. CDR3 amino acids: CASGVNEKLFF. The CDR3 nucleotides read TGTGCCAGCGGGGTAAATGAAAAACTGTTTTTT.

This clonotype showed up many times. The rearrangement joins TRBV7-9 to TRBJ2-7; 8 nucleotides line up with TRBD1. Trimming took 2 bases from V and 2 from J; bases not matched to a gene: 2. Germline CDR1 and CDR2: SEHNR and FQNEAQ (reference sequence). The CDR3 covers 14 residues. CDR3 nucleotides: TGTGCCAGCAGCTTAAGGGACAGGCCCTACGAGCAGTACTTC. As protein: CASSLRDRPYEQYF.